Sequencing of this TCR beta chain was carried out in a study of read filtering for tumor transcriptome and immune sequencing. The overall study: Among patients, approximately 17 were male and more than 11 female, aged about 47 to 80 (mean about 70). About 8 patients were R-ISS I, some 15 were R-ISS II, 6 or 7 were R-ISS III.

The V and J ends lost 4 bases and 5 bases respectively, with 26 bases between them. Germline V gives CDR1 SGHAT, CDR2 FQNNGV. The CDR3 extends over 18 amino acids. This clonotype was seen repeatedly, ten times or more. The library was built from around 380 ng RNA with molecular barcoded adaptors for alpha/delta and beta/gamma chains. TCRdb re-analysed the reads in MiXCR, keeping a single row per CDR3 protein. This sample has about 93,000 distinct CDR3 sequences, with about 22% found just once. The sequencing sample was made of a population of CD138-negative cells sorted from bone marrow. This TCR was sampled from a donor aged 40 or older with multiple myeloma. The rearrangement links TRBV11-2 to TRBJ1-1; D call uncertain. This CDR3 is CASSSSFGRMAGSTEAFF. The CDR3 coding sequence is TGTGCCAGCAGCTCTTCTTTCGGACGTATGGCAGGATCGACTGAAGCTTTCTTT.